The present TCR beta chain was sequenced within a study of blood T cells in healthy people across ages. Germline values: CDR1 SGDLS, CDR2 YYNGEE. This CDR3 spans 13 amino acids. V dropped 6 bases and J dropped 4; count of bases not matched to a gene: 3. Primers used in a second PCR of roughly 6 to 12 cycles were a sample-barcoded 5' primer and a J-beta primer mix. In TCRdb, the 5' RACE reads were re-called with MiXCR into one record per CDR3 protein. The sample lists some 1.4 million distinct CDR3 sequences, 35% to 45% occurring once. Notes on the study in general: Donor CMV status, an unknown factor, possibly confounded changes in expanded clonotypes.

Details on this clonotype: Antigen specificity is unknown.

The sample was blood. This sequence originates from a woman under 30 in good health. This chain uses TRBV9 with TRBJ2-2; 7 bases are a match to TRBD1. The CDR3 region is CASKQGSTGELFF. CDR3 DNA: TGTGCCAGCAAACAGGGGAGCACCGGGGAGCTGTTTTTT.